These T cell receptor beta chains were read from a single sample in a study of blood T cell repertoires in COVID-19. The method was immunoSEQ multiplex PCR; TCRdb's version includes in-frame clones alone and lacks a portion of them. The data hold 400,000 to 500,000 clones, with 70% to 90% observed a single time. The sequenced sample was PBMCs or T cells enriched from blood (not recorded which). All receptors come from a woman between 18 and 29 years old who had been exposed to COVID-19. Both conserved end residues are part of each CDR3. Fields, in order: V gene, clone size, J gene, CDR3 length, CDR3 protein. The size field is filled for only some rows; it gives once, few, many or a size class.

v_gene: TRBV28; abundance: NA; j_gene: TRBJ1-3; len: 14; CDR3aa: CASVSGPTGNTIYF
v_gene: TRBV28; abundance: NA; j_gene: TRBJ2-7; len: 13; CDR3aa: CASGPGDQNEQYF
v_gene: TRBV28; abundance: many; j_gene: TRBJ1-4; len: 16; CDR3aa: CASSFRVDRDREKLFF
v_gene: TRBV28; abundance: NA; j_gene: TRBJ2-7; len: 14; CDR3aa: CASSLVAGNYEQYF
v_gene: TRBV5-6; abundance: NA; j_gene: TRBJ1-5; len: 16; CDR3aa: CASSLGTGAFNQPQHF
v_gene: TRBV5-5; abundance: NA; j_gene: TRBJ1-4; len: 16; CDR3aa: CASSDGQIIPDEKLFF
v_gene: TRBV6-5; abundance: NA; j_gene: TRBJ1-2; len: 15; CDR3aa: CASTNRDRDNYGYTF
v_gene: TRBV30; abundance: NA; j_gene: TRBJ2-2; len: 15; CDR3aa: CAWNRWRGGAGELFF
v_gene: TRBV9; abundance: NA; j_gene: TRBJ2-2; len: 18; CDR3aa: CASSVGPGQATNTGELFF
v_gene: TRBV7-6; abundance: NA; j_gene: TRBJ2-1; len: 18; CDR3aa: CASSLALRLAGAGNEQFF
v_gene: TRBV7-9; abundance: NA; j_gene: TRBJ2-6; len: 18; CDR3aa: CASSPLSGTGTGANVLTF
v_gene: TRBV27; abundance: NA; j_gene: TRBJ1-1; len: 12; CDR3aa: CASSHMNTEAFF
v_gene: TRBV9; abundance: NA; j_gene: TRBJ2-7; len: 14; CDR3aa: CASSVGDRNYEQYF
v_gene: TRBV28; abundance: NA; j_gene: TRBJ2-2; len: 17; CDR3aa: CASSFPLDRANTGELFF
v_gene: TRBV2; abundance: NA; j_gene: TRBJ1-5; len: 14; CDR3aa: CASTELHSNQPQHF
v_gene: TRBV6-1; abundance: NA; j_gene: TRBJ1-1; len: 12; CDR3aa: CASSFDREEAFF
v_gene: TRBV7-6; abundance: NA; j_gene: TRBJ2-6; len: 17; CDR3aa: CASSIDSRLSGANVLTF
v_gene: TRBV6-5; abundance: NA; j_gene: TRBJ2-7; len: 14; CDR3aa: CASSSAIGTGEQYF
v_gene: TRBV7-8; abundance: NA; j_gene: TRBJ1-2; len: 14; CDR3aa: CASSVVRQGAGYTF
v_gene: TRBV5-1; abundance: NA; j_gene: TRBJ2-3; len: 16; CDR3aa: CASSLRQGGGRDTQYF
v_gene: TRBV28; abundance: NA; j_gene: TRBJ1-6; len: 14; CDR3aa: CASGRGPGNSPLHF
v_gene: TRBV6-2/TRBV6-3; abundance: once; j_gene: TRBJ1-1; len: 14; CDR3aa: CASSFRGGVTEAFF
v_gene: TRBV27; abundance: NA; j_gene: TRBJ2-1; len: 15; CDR3aa: CASSLASSSYNEQFF
v_gene: TRBV9; abundance: NA; j_gene: TRBJ2-7; len: 15; CDR3aa: CASSVGGSGTYEQYF
v_gene: TRBV5-1; abundance: once; j_gene: TRBJ2-7; len: 15; CDR3aa: CASSLALAGGYEQYF
v_gene: TRBV6-5; abundance: NA; j_gene: TRBJ2-4; len: 14; CDR3aa: CASSVTVAKNIQYF
v_gene: TRBV29-1; abundance: NA; j_gene: TRBJ1-5; len: 13; CDR3aa: CSVEQGGGQPQHF
v_gene: TRBV19; abundance: NA; j_gene: TRBJ2-1; len: 16; CDR3aa: CASSGIAGSSYNEQFF
v_gene: TRBV5-1; abundance: NA; j_gene: TRBJ2-5; len: 14; CDR3aa: CASSLGTSSETQYF
v_gene: TRBV6-5; abundance: NA; j_gene: TRBJ1-6; len: 15; CDR3aa: CASSPGTGYNSPLHF
v_gene: TRBV13; abundance: NA; j_gene: TRBJ2-7; len: 18; CDR3aa: CASSLGGDRDLTPYEQYF
v_gene: TRBV19; abundance: NA; j_gene: TRBJ1-6; len: 14; CDR3aa: CASSIYGRTSPLHF
v_gene: TRBV5-1; abundance: NA; j_gene: TRBJ1-5; len: 15; CDR3aa: CASSRGTSSNQPQHF
v_gene: TRBV2; abundance: NA; j_gene: TRBJ2-1; len: 14; CDR3aa: CANANLQGEYEQFF
v_gene: TRBV27; abundance: NA; j_gene: TRBJ1-6; len: 17; CDR3aa: CASSLSPSAGANSPLHF
v_gene: TRBV6-5; abundance: NA; j_gene: TRBJ1-3; len: 15; CDR3aa: CASSPTRFSGNTIYF
v_gene: TRBV11-2; abundance: NA; j_gene: TRBJ2-7; len: 14; CDR3aa: CASSLGGGSYEQYF
v_gene: TRBV19; abundance: once; j_gene: TRBJ1-2; len: 13; CDR3aa: CASGSGQGISYTF
v_gene: TRBV15; abundance: NA; j_gene: TRBJ2-1; len: 16; CDR3aa: CATSRGPSGGENEQFF
v_gene: TRBV21-1; abundance: once; j_gene: TRBJ2-3; len: 15; CDR3aa: CASSPPKGAEDTQYF
v_gene: TRBV10-3; abundance: NA; j_gene: TRBJ1-1; len: 11; CDR3aa: CAISESAKAFF
v_gene: TRBV6-5; abundance: NA; j_gene: TRBJ2-3; len: 13; CDR3aa: CAISQGPTDTQYF